This T cell receptor beta chain came from a study of CD8 T cells in ankylosing spondylitis. Study outcomes and limitations: Matched synovial fluid from ankylosing spondylitis patients was reported to be enriched for disease-linked clones. Several highly homologous variants formed a TCR beta motif that appeared characteristic of ankylosing spondylitis blood.

The CDR3 totals 12 residues. V lost 4 bases, J lost 5 bases, and 8 bases lay in between. At least ten counts were recorded for this clonotype. What it binds is not known. TCRdb analysed the 5' RACE reads with MiXCR anew, one entry per CDR3 protein. The table shows roughly 440,000 distinct CDR3 sequences, with 17% occurring only once. This clonotype originated in a male donor with ankylosing spondylitis. The V gene is TRBV12-3 or TRBV12-4, the J gene TRBJ2-5, with D possibly TRBD1 on 6 matching bases. Sequenced: blood, either unsorted or a sorted T cell fraction (not recorded which). The CDR3 loop reads CASSSGVETQYF. The CDR3 nucleotides are TGTGCCAGCAGTTCAGGGGTGGAGACCCAGTACTTC.